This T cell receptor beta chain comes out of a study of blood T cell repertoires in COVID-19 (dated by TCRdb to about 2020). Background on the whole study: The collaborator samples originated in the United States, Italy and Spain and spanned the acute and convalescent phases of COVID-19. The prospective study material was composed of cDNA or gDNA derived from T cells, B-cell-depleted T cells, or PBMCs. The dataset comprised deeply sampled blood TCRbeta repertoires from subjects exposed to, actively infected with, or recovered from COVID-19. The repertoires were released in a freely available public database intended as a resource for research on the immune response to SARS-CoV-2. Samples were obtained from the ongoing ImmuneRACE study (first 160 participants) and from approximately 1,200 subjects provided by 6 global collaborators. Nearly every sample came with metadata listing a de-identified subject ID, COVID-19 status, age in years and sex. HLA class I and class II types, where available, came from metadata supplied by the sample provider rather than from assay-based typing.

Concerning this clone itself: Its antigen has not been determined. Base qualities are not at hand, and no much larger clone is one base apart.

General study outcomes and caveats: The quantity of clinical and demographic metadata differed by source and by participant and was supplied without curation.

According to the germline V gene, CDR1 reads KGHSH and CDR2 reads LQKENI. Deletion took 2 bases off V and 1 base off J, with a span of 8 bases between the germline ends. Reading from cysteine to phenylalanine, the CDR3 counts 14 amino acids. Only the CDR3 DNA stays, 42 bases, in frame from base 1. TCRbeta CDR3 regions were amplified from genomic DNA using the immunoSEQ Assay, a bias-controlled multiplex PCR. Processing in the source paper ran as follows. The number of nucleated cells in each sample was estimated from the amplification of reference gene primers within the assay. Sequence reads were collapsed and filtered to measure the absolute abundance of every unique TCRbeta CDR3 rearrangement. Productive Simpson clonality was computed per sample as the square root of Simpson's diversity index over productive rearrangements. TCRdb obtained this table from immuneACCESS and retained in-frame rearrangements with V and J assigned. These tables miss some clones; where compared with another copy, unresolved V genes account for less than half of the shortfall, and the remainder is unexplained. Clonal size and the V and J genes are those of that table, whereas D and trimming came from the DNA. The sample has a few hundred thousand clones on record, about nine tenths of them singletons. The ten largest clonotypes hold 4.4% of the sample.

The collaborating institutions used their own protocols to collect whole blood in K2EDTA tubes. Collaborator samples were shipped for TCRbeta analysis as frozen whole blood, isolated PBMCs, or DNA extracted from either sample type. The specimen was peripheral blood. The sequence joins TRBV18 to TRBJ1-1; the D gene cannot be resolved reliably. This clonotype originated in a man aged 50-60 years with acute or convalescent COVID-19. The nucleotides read TGTGCCAGCTCACCATTGGAGGCGAACACTGAAGCTTTCTTT. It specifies CASSPLEANTEAFF. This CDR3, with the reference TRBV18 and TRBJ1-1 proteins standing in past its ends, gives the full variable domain NAGVMQNPRHLVRRRGQEARLRCSPMKGHSHVYWYRQLPEEGLKFMVYLQKENIIDESGMPKERFSAEFPKEGPSILRIQQVVRGDSAAYFCASSPLEANTEAFFGQGTRLTVV.